This T cell receptor (beta chain) is drawn from a study of identical twins. Donors were all healthy Caucasians. The germline V and J ends were trimmed by 1 base and 2 bases, with 9 bases remaining between them. Germline V lookup: CDR1 SGHDT, CDR2 YYEEEE. This CDR3 has 14 residues. At least ten counts were recorded for this clonotype. TCRdb processed the 5' RACE reads anew with MiXCR; each CDR3 protein has one entry. Found here are fewer than 650,000 distinct CDR3 sequences, roughly 9.5% of them singletons; the top ten hold 3%. These data were likewise used in another study, on yellow fever vaccine responses in identical twins. That study adds: Twins reportedly appeared to share part of their vaccine T cell response while keeping part individual.

The sample taken for sequencing was PBMCs. This TCR was recovered from a woman under 30 in good health. The gene calls are TRBV5-6 and TRBJ2-5; D not resolved. The CDR3 coding sequence is TGTGCCAGCAGCTTGTACTGGGAACAAGAGACCCAGTACTTC. It encodes CASSLYWEQETQYF.